This is a list of T cell receptor beta chains from one sample in a study of T cell responses to AZD1222 COVID-19 vaccine. The protocol was immunoSEQ multiplex PCR, while the TCRdb copy is restricted to in-frame clones and leaves out a portion. The table lists around 150,000 clones, roughly 91% of them singletons. The starting material was peripheral blood, obtained 28 days after the second AZD1222 dose. These receptors came from an adult who received the AZD1222 COVID-19 vaccine. Both conserved end residues are part of each CDR3. Fields, in order: CDR3 length, V gene, D gene, J gene, clone size, CDR3 protein, CDR3 DNA. A D gene is named only where the DNA matches it firmly. A row's size may be missing; if present it is once, few, many or a size class.

18,TRBV18,TRBD1,TRBJ1-1,.,CASSLYISGTGTEPEAFF,TGTGCCAGCTCACTTTATATATCCGGGACAGGGACGGAACCTGAGGCTTTCTTT
15,TRBV4-1,TRBD2,TRBJ2-3,once,CASSPTGGSADTQYF,TGCGCCAGCAGCCCCACGGGGGGGTCAGCCGATACGCAGTATTTT
15,TRBV5-4,.,TRBJ1-1,.,CASSWADRLNTEAFF,TGTGCCAGCAGCTGGGCCGACAGACTGAACACTGAAGCTTTCTTT
16,TRBV27,.,TRBJ1-1,.,CASSFSTVHMNTEAFF,TGTGCCAGCAGTTTTTCGACGGTACACATGAACACTGAAGCTTTCTTT
15,TRBV18,.,TRBJ1-4,.,CASSRGQMGQEKLFF,TGTGCCAGCTCACGCGGACAGATGGGGCAAGAAAAACTGTTTTTT
14,TRBV5-1,.,TRBJ1-1,.,CASSLVGGTPEAFF,TGCGCCAGCAGCTTGGTAGGAGGCACTCCTGAAGCTTTCTTT
16,TRBV14,.,TRBJ1-1,.,CASSPWPLGTSLEAFF,TGTGCCAGCAGCCCCTGGCCCCTCGGGACATCACTGGAAGCTTTCTTT
13,TRBV27,.,TRBJ1-5,.,CASSYRRYQPQHF,TGTGCCAGCAGTTACAGGAGATATCAGCCCCAGCATTTT
13,TRBV7-3,.,TRBJ1-1,.,CASSPLGGTEAFF,TGTGCCAGCAGCCCCCTCGGGGGAACTGAAGCTTTCTTT
13,TRBV29-1,.,TRBJ2-3,.,CSVRDGGMDTQYF,TGCAGCGTCCGGGACGGAGGAATGGATACGCAGTATTTT
15,TRBV28,.,TRBJ1-2,.,CASSLPLKGIYGYTF,TGTGCCAGCAGTTTACCCCTCAAAGGAATCTATGGCTACACCTTC
15,TRBV4-1,TRBD1,TRBJ1-1,.,CASSQGQGGYTEAFF,TGCGCCAGCAGCCAAGGACAGGGAGGTTACACTGAAGCTTTCTTT
18,TRBV7-2,TRBD2,TRBJ2-3,.,CASSFDGTSGLSTDTQYF,TGTGCCAGCAGCTTTGACGGGACTAGCGGTCTTAGCACAGATACGCAGTATTTT
16,TRBV27,.,TRBJ2-1,.,CASTRKGGSSYNEQFF,TGTGCCAGCACCCGAAAGGGGGGTAGCTCCTACAATGAGCAGTTCTTC
14,TRBV2,TRBD2,TRBJ2-2,once,CASSGLAPTGELFF,TGTGCCAGCTCCGGACTAGCTCCAACCGGGGAGCTGTTTTTT
19,TRBV28,TRBD1,TRBJ2-2,.,CASSFFYTGLTGAHGELFF,TGTGCCAGCAGTTTTTTCTATACCGGTTTGACAGGGGCTCACGGGGAGCTGTTTTTT
14,TRBV5-5,.,TRBJ1-1,.,CASSLATGNTEAFF,TGTGCCAGCAGCTTGGCCACAGGGAACACTGAAGCTTTCTTT
11,TRBV3-1/TRBV3-2,.,TRBJ1-2,.,CASSTYYGYTF,TGTGCCAGCAGCACATACTATGGCTACACCTTC
13,TRBV4-1,.,TRBJ2-3,.,CASSQELPDTQYF,TGCGCCAGCAGCCAAGAACTTCCAGATACGCAGTATTTT
11,TRBV6-5,.,TRBJ1-1,.,CATGRGTEAFF,TGTGCCACGGGGAGGGGAACTGAAGCTTTCTTT
14,TRBV28,.,TRBJ1-6,.,CASRSDLYNSPLHF,TGTGCCAGCAGATCGGACCTCTATAATTCACCCCTCCACTTT
13,TRBV12-3/TRBV12-4,.,TRBJ1-4,.,CASSFLTNEKLFF,TGTGCCAGCAGTTTCCTTACTAATGAAAAACTGTTTTTT
13,TRBV5-1,.,TRBJ1-4,once,CASSFATNEKLFF,TGCGCCAGCAGCTTTGCAACTAATGAAAAACTGTTTTTT
15,TRBV11-2,.,TRBJ2-7,.,CASSPSGNIPDEQYF,TGTGCCAGCAGCCCCTCCGGAAACATACCCGACGAGCAGTACTTC
15,TRBV30,.,TRBJ1-2,.,CAWSAPWGVNYGYTF,TGTGCCTGGAGTGCACCGTGGGGGGTGAACTATGGCTACACCTTC
15,TRBV6-1,.,TRBJ1-5,.,CASSEQDNNNQPQHF,TGTGCCAGCAGTGAACAGGACAATAACAATCAGCCCCAGCATTTT
15,TRBV7-3,TRBD1,TRBJ1-4,.,CASSRTGGDNEKLFF,TGTGCCAGCAGCCGTACAGGGGGCGATAATGAAAAACTGTTTTTT
14,TRBV6-5,.,TRBJ1-6,.,CASSYGRDYSPLHF,TGTGCCAGCAGTTACGGCAGGGATTATTCACCCCTCCACTTT
16,TRBV6-5,.,TRBJ1-6,.,CASSYRDPGVGSPLHF,TGTGCCAGCAGTTACAGGGACCCGGGGGTCGGATCACCCCTCCACTTT
16,TRBV5-1,.,TRBJ1-1,.,CASSWGLLSMNTEAFF,TGCGCCAGCAGCTGGGGTTTACTTTCTATGAACACTGAAGCTTTCTTT
14,TRBV20-1,.,TRBJ2-7,.,CSASNRDTTFEQYF,TGCAGTGCTAGTAACCGGGACACCACATTCGAGCAGTACTTC
17,TRBV7-2,TRBD1,TRBJ1-5,.,CASSSGTGGAGTQPQHF,TGTGCCAGCAGCTCCGGGACAGGGGGCGCCGGGACTCAGCCCCAGCATTTT